A single sample gave rise to the 7 T cell receptor beta chains below, sequenced in a study of T cells after yellow fever vaccination. TCRdb independently ran MiXCR on the 5' RACE reads; one entry per CDR3 protein. The sample records under 550,000 distinct CDR3 sequences, 21% being singletons. The source material was PBMCs, sampled more than 20 days after the first yellow fever vaccination. These receptors were obtained from a man aged 18 to 35 who received the YFV17D yellow fever vaccine.

The chain employs TRBV7-3 and TRBJ2-5; TRBD2 agrees at 14 bases. CDR1 is SGHTA and CDR2 is FQGTGA in the germline V gene. With V trimmed by 5 bases and J by 5 bases, 4 bases remained unmatched. The CDR3 is 15 residues long. CDR3 DNA sequence: TGTGCCAGCAGCGCGGGACTAGCGGGGGAGGAGACCCAGTACTTC. Translating gives CASSAGLAGEETQYF. The full variable domain, rest sourced from reference TRBV7-3 and TRBJ2-5, is GAGVSQTPSNKVTEKGKYVELRCDPISGHTALYWYRQSLGQGPEFLIYFQGTGAADDSGLPNDRFFAVRPEGSVSTLKIQRTERGDSAVYLCASSAGLAGEETQYFGPGTRLLVL.

The rearrangement links TRBV7-9 to TRBJ1-1; D gene unclear. CDR3 size: 13 residues. The V end lost 5 bases, the J end lost 4 bases, and 11 bases lay between the germline ends. Germline V gene data show CDR1 as SEHNR and CDR2 as FQNEAQ (reference sequence). The CDR3: CASSETRRTEAFF. CDR3 in DNA: TGTGCCAGCAGCGAAACACGGCGCACTGAAGCTTTCTTT.

The chain has TRBV10-3 and TRBJ1-3; D may be TRBD1 (6 bases). The V and J ends lost 0 bases and 4 bases respectively, with 19 bases between them. The CDR3 extends over 18 amino acids. The germline V gene encodes CDR1 ENHRY and CDR2 SYGVKD. CDR3 nucleotides: TGTGCCATCAGTGAGTCTCGGGACACTCGTAAAACCGGAAACACCATATATTTT. Its translation: CAISESRDTRKTGNTIYF.

The V and J genes are TRBV4-3 and TRBJ1-4, with 8 bases aligning to TRBD1. CDR1 LGHNA and CDR2 YSLEER come from the germline V gene. The CDR3 consists of 15 residues. V was pared by 3 bases and J by 8 bases, with 8 bases of the junction left unmatched. The CDR3 here is CASSHADRDVEKLFF. The CDR3 DNA follows: TGCGCCAGCAGCCATGCGGACAGGGATGTGGAAAAACTGTTTTTT.

In DNA, the CDR3 is TGTGCCAGCAGCGTGAGACCGGGCGCAGGACGGGGGTATATGGAGACCCAGTACTTC. Translated, it gives CASSVRPGAGRGYMETQYF. The rearrangement links TRBV9 to TRBJ2-5; possible D gene TRBD2, 6 bases. Germline CDR1 is SGDLS and CDR2 is YYNGEE. CDR3 length: 19 residues. V gave up 2 bases and J gave up 5 bases, with 28 bases separating them.

This clonotype was seen only a few times. V gene TRBV5-1 combines with J gene TRBJ2-2, with TRBD1 identical over 7 bases. The CDR3 runs to 16 residues. The J segment lost 1 base and the V segment lost 0 bases, leaving 3 bases of the junction unmatched. CDR1 is SGHRS, CDR2 YFSETQ, per germline. The CDR3 protein is CASSLVGDRNTGELFF. The DNA for the CDR3 is TGCGCCAGCAGCTTGGTGGGGGACAGGAACACCGGGGAGCTGTTTTTT.

The chain couples TRBV7-8 to TRBJ2-5; D might be TRBD2 (5 bases). The CDR3 loop spans 12 amino acids. CDR1 and CDR2 (germline): SGHVS, FQNEAQ. Trimming cost V 6 bases and J 4 bases, with 9 bases left between them. The CDR3 loop reads CASSSSPETQYF. DNA of the CDR3: TGTGCCAGCAGTTCTAGCCCAGAGACCCAGTACTTC.